The clone carrying this TCR beta chain was seen only a few times. Its antigen is not identified. The germline V gene encodes CDR1 SGHRS and CDR2 YFSETQ. The CDR3 covers 13 residues. The V end lost 6 bases, the J end lost 4 bases, and 13 bases lay between the germline ends. The entry originates in a study of blood T cells in healthy people across ages. General study findings and limits: Researchers said unsorted PBMCs prevented a conclusive naive versus antigen-experienced comparison.

For the second PCR, which ran for about 6 to 11 cycles, a sample-barcoded 5' primer and a J-beta primer mix were used. Every cDNA molecule carried a tag from a template-switch adaptor bearing 12 random nucleotides. From the 5' RACE reads, TCRdb called clonotypes with MiXCR, one entry per CDR3 protein. The sample lists about 2 million distinct CDR3 sequences, 49% occurring once. Total RNA amounts of at least 5.5 micrograms were extracted per sample. This TCR was recovered from a woman aged 40 to 49 in good health. The chain links TRBV5-1 to TRBJ2-5; no firm D call. The sequencing input was blood. The CDR3 DNA follows: TGCGCCAGCACCAAAACCACGGTAGAGACCCAGTACTTC. Translating it yields CASTKTTVETQYF.